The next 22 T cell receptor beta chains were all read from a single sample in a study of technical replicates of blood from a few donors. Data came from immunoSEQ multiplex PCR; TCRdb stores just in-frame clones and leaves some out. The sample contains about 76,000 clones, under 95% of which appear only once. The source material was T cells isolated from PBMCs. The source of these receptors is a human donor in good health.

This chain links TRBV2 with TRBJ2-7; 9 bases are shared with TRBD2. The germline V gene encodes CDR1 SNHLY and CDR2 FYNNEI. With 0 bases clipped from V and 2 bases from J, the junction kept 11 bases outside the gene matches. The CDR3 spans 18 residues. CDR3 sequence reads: CASSEALAGLILTYEQYF. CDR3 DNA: TGTGCCAGCAGTGAAGCGCTAGCGGGACTTATACTTACCTACGAGCAGTACTTC.

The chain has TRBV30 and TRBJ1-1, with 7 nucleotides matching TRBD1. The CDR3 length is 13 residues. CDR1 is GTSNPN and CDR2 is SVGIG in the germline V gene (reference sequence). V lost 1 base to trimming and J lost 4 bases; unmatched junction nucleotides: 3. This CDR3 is CAWSGQGRTEAFF. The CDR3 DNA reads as TGTGCCTGGAGTGGACAGGGACGCACTGAAGCTTTCTTT.

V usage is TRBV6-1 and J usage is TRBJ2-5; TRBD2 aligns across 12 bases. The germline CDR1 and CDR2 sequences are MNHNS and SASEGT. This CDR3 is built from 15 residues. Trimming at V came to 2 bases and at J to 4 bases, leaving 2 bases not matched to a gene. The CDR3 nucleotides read TGTGCCAGCAGTGAACTAGCGGGAGGGCCAGAGACCCAGTACTTC. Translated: CASSELAGGPETQYF.

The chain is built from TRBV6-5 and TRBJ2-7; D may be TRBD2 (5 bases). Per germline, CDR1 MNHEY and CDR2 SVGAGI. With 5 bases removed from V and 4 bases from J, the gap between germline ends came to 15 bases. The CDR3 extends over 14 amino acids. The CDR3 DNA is TGTGCCAGCAGTCAGACTATTGGCCAGTACGAGCAGTACTTC. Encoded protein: CASSQTIGQYEQYF.

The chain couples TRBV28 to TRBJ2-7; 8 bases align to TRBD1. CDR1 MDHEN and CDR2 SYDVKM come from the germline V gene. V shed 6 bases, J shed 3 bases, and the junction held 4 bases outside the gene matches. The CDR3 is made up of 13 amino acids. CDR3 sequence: CASREDRDYEQYF. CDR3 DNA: TGTGCCAGCAGAGAGGACAGGGACTACGAGCAGTACTTC.

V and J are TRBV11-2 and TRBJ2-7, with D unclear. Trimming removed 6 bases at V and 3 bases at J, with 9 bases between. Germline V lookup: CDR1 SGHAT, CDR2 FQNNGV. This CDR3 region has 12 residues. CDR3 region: CASSSYDYEQYF. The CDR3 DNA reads TGTGCCAGCAGTAGTTACGACTACGAGCAGTACTTC.

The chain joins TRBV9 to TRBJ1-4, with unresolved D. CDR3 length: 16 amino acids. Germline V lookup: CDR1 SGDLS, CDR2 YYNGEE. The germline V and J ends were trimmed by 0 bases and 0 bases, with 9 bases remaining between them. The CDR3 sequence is CASSVGLATTNEKLFF. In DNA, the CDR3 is TGTGCCAGCAGCGTAGGACTAGCTACAACTAATGAAAAACTGTTTTTT.

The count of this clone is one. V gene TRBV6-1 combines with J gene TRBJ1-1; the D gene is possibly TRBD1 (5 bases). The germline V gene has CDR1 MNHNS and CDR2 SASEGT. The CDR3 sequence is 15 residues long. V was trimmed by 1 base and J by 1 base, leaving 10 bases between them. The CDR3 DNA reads TGTGCCAGCAGTGAAGTAGGGGTCGGGAACACTGAAGCTTTCTTT. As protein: CASSEVGVGNTEAFF.

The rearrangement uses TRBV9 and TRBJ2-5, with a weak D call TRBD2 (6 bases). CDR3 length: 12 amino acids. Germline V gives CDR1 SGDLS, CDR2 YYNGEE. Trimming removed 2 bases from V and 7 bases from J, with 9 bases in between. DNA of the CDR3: TGTGCCAGCAGCGTGGGAGGTGCGACCCAGTACTTC. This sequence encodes CASSVGGATQYF.

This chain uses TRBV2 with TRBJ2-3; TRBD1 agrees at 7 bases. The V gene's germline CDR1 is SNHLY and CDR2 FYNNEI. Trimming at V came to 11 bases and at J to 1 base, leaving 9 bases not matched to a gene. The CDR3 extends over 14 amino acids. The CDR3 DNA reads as TGTGCCGCCTTAAGGGGGCGGCGCACAGATACGCAGTATTTT. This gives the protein CAALRGRRTDTQYF.

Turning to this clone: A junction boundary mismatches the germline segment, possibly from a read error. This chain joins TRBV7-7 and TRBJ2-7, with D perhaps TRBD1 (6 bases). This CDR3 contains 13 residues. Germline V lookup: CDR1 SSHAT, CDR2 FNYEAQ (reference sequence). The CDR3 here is CASSPGHNYEQYF. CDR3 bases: TGTGCTAGCAGTCCGGGACACAACTACGAGCAGTACTTC.

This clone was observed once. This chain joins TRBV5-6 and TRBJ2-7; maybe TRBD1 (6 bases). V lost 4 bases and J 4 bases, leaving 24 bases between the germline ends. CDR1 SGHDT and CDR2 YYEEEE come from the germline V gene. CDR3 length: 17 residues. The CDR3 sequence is CASSLNSDRFGPYEQYF. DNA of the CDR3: TGTGCCAGCAGCCTTAATTCAGACAGGTTTGGGCCTTACGAGCAGTACTTC.

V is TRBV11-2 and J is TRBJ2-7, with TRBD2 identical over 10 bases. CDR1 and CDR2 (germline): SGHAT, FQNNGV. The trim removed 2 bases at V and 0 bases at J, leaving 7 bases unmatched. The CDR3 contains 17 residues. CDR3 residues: CASSLWALAGDSYEQYF. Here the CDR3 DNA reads TGTGCCAGCAGCTTATGGGCTCTAGCGGGAGACTCCTACGAGCAGTACTTC.

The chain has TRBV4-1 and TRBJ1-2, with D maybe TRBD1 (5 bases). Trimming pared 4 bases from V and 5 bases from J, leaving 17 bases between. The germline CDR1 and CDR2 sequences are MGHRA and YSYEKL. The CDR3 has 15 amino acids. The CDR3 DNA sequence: TGCGCCAGCAGCCGAGCGACGAGGGGAGGTTATGGCTACACCTTC. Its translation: CASSRATRGGYGYTF.

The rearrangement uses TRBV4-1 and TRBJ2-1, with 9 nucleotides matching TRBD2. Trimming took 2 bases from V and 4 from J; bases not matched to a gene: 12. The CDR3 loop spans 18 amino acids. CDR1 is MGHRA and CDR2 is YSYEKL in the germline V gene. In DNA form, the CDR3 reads TGCGCCAGCAGCCAATTTACCGGGACTAGCTCCTCGTACAATGAGCAGTTCTTC. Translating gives CASSQFTGTSSSYNEQFF.

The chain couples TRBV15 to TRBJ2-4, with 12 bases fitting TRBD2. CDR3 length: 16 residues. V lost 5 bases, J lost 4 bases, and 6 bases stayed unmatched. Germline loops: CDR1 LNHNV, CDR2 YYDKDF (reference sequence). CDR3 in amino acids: CATSQPLAGGKNIQYF. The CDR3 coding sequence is TGTGCCACCAGCCAACCTCTAGCGGGAGGGAAAAACATTCAGTACTTC.

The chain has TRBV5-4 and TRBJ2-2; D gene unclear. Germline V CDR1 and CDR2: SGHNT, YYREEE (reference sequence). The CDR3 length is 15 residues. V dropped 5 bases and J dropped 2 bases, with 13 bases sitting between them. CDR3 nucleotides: TGTGCCAGCAGACAAGATGTGGCCAACACCGGGGAGCTGTTTTTT. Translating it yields CASRQDVANTGELFF.

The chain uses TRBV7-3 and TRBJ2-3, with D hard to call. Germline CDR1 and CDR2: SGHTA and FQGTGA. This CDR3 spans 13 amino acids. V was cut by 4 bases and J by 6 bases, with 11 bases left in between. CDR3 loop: CASSSIRSDTQYF. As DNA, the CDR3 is TGTGCCAGCAGCTCAATACGGTCGGATACGCAGTATTTT.

The CDR3 reads CASSFGGDNTEAFF. In DNA form, the CDR3 reads TGCGCCAGCAGCTTTGGGGGGGATAACACTGAAGCTTTCTTT. V is TRBV5-1 and J is TRBJ1-1; weak D call: TRBD1 (5 bases). This CDR3 comprises 14 residues. Per germline, CDR1 SGHRS and CDR2 YFSETQ. V shed 2 bases and J shed 2 bases, with 10 bases lying between them.

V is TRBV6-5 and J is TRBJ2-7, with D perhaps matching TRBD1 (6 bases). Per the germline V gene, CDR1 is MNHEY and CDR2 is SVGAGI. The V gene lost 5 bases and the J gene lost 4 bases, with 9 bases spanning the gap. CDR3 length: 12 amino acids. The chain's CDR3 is CASSPQGYEQYF. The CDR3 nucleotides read TGTGCCAGCAGTCCTCAGGGGTACGAGCAGTACTTC.

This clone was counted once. CDR3 sequence reads: CASSPGAMREQFF. The DNA of the CDR3 is TGTGCCAGCTCACCGGGGGCTATGAGAGAGCAGTTCTTC. The genes are TRBV18 and TRBJ2-1; D might be TRBD1 (6 bases). This CDR3 is built from 13 residues. The germline CDR1 and CDR2 sequences are KGHSH and LQKENI. V shed 3 bases and J shed 10 bases, with 13 bases lying between them.

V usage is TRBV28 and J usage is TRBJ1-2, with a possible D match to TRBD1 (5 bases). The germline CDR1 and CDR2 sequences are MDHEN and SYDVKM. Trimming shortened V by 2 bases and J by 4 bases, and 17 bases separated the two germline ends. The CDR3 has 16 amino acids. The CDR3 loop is CASSLITGGLSYGYTF. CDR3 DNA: TGTGCCAGCAGTTTAATAACGGGGGGGTTAAGCTATGGCTACACCTTC.